These T cell receptor beta chains were read from a single sample in a study of breast tumors, draining lymph nodes, adjacent tissues. TCRdb recomputed calls from the multiplex PCR reads with MiXCR, one row per CDR3 protein. Of 200,000 to 300,000 distinct CDR3 sequences detected, 30% to 35% appear once; the ten largest clones hold about 1.2%. Material: axillary lymph node tissue. The receptors stem from a female donor with breast cancer. Some clones in this sample may be carry-over from other donors' samples. The CDR3 runs from the conserved cysteine through the conserved F or W. D genes are given only for firm matches. Size tells how often a clone was seen (once, few, many) or the class of an expanded clone, and some rows leave it out.

TRBV10-1	TRBD1	NA	TRBJ1-4	CARIGQETTNEKLFF	TGCGCCAGAATCGGACAGGAAACAACTAATGAAAAACTGTTTTTT
TRBV10-2	NA	NA	TRBJ1-5	CASSQGGAGETQHF	TGCGCCAGCAGCCAAGGGGGGGCTGGGGAGACCCAGCATTTT
TRBV29-1	NA	NA	TRBJ1-1	CSALRGEATEAFF	TGCAGCGCCCTCCGGGGAGAGGCCACTGAAGCTTTCTTT
TRBV29-1	NA	NA	TRBJ1-4	CSVIDRHNERLFF	TGCAGCGTGATAGACAGACATAATGAAAGACTGTTTTTT
TRBV19	TRBD1	many	TRBJ2-7	CASSIRGTGFGYEQYF	TGTGCCAGTAGTATCCGGGGGACAGGGTTTGGATACGAGCAGTACTTC
TRBV19	TRBD1	many	TRBJ2-5	CASSTPGQEETQYF	TGTGCCAGTAGTACCCCCGGACAGGAAGAGACCCAGTACTTC
TRBV9	NA	many	TRBJ2-7	CASSFVASSYEQYF	TGTGCCAGCAGCTTCGTAGCGAGCTCCTACGAGCAGTACTTC
TRBV30	TRBD1	few	TRBJ1-2	CAWSNRGRVHGYTF	TGTGCCTGGAGTAATAGGGGGCGAGTCCATGGCTACACCTTC
TRBV7-8	NA	many	TRBJ2-7	CASSTDGYEQYF	TGTGCCAGCAGCACGGACGGCTACGAGCAGTACTTC
TRBV4-3	TRBD1	few	TRBJ2-1	CASSQAKPGTGYHEQFF	TGCGCCAGCAGCCAAGCTAAGCCGGGGACAGGGTACCATGAGCAGTTCTTC
TRBV5-1	TRBD2	many	TRBJ2-1	CASRREAGGGVNEQFF	TGCGCCAGCAGGAGGGAAGCGGGAGGTGGGGTCAATGAGCAGTTCTTC
TRBV18	TRBD2	NA	TRBJ2-1	CASSPPLAGAKGEQFF	TGTGCCAGCTCACCACCCTTAGCGGGAGCGAAGGGTGAGCAGTTCTTC
TRBV7-9	NA	many	TRBJ1-2	CASSLGEGANYGYTF	TGTGCCAGCAGCTTAGGGGAGGGAGCTAACTATGGCTACACCTTC